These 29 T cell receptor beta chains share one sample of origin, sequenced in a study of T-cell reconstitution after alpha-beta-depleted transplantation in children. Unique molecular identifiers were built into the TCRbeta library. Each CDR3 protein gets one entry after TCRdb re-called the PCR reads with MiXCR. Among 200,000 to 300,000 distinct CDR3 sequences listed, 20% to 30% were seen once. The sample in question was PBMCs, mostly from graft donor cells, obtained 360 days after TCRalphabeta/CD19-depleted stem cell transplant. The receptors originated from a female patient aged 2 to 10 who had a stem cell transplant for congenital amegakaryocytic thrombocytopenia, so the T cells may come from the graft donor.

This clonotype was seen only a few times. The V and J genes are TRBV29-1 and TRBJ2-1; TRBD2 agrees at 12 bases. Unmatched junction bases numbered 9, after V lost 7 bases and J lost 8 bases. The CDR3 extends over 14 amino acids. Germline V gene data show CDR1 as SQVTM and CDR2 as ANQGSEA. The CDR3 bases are TGCAGCGCAAGACTAGCGGGAGAGAATCATGAGCAGTTCTTC. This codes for CSARLAGENHEQFF.

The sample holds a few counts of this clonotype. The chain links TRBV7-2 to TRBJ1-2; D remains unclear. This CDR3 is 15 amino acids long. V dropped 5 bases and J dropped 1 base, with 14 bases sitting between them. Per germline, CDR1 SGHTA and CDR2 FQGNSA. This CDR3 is CASSQRGGHNYGYTF. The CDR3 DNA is TGTGCCAGCAGCCAACGGGGAGGGCATAACTATGGCTACACCTTC.

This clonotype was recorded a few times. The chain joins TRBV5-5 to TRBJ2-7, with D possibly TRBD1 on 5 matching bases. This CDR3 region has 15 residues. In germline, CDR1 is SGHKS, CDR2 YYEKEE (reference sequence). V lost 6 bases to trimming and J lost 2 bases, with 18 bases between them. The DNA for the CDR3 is TGTGCCAGCACCACCCATCTAGGGGAACCCTACGAGCAGTACTTC. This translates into CASTTHLGEPYEQYF.

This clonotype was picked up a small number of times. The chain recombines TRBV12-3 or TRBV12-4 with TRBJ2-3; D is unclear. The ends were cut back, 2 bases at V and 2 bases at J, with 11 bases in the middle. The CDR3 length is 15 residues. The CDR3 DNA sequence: TGTGCCAGCAGTTTAAGTGGACCCCACACAGATACGCAGTATTTT. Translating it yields CASSLSGPHTDTQYF.

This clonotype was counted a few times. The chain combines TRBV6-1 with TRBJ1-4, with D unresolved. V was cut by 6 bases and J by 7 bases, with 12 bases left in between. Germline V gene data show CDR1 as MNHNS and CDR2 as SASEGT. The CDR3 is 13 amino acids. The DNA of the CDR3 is TGTGCCAGCAGAACCGACATATTTGAAAAACTGTTTTTT. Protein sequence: CASRTDIFEKLFF.

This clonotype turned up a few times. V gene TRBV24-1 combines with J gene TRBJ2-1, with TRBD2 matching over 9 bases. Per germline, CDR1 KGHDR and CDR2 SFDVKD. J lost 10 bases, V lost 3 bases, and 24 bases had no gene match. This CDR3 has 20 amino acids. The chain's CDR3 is CATSDPRTSEGKRGIDEQFF. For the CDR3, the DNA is TGTGCCACCAGTGATCCTAGGACTAGCGAGGGGAAGCGTGGAATAGACGAGCAGTTCTTC.

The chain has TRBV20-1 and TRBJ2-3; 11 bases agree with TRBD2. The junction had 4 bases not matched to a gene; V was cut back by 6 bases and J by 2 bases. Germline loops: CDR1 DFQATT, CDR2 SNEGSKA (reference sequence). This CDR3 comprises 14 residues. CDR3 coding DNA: TGCAGTGCCATGACTAGCGGGGACACAGATACGCAGTATTTT. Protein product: CSAMTSGDTDTQYF.

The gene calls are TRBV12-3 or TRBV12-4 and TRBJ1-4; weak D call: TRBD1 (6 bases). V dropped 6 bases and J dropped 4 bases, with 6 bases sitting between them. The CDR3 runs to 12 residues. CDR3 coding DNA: TGTGCCAGCAGGGACAGTAATGAAAAACTGTTTTTT. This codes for CASRDSNEKLFF.

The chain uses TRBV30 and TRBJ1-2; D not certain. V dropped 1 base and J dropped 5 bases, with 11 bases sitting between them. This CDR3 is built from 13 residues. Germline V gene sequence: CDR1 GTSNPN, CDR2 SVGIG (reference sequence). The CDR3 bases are TGTGCCTGGAGTGGTGACAAATCTTATGGCTACACCTTC. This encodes CAWSGDKSYGYTF.

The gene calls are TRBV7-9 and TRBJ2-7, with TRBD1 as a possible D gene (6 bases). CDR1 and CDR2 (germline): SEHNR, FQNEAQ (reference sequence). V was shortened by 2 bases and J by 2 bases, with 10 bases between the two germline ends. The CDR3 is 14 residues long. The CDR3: CASSLSGVPYEQYF. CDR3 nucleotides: TGTGCCAGCAGCTTATCAGGGGTACCCTACGAGCAGTACTTC.

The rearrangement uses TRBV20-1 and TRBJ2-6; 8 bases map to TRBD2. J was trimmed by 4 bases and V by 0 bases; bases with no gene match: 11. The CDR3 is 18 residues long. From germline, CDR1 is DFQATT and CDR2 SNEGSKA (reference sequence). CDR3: CSARDGGKREPGANVLTF. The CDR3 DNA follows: TGCAGTGCTAGAGATGGGGGAAAGCGGGAGCCCGGGGCCAACGTCCTGACTTTC.

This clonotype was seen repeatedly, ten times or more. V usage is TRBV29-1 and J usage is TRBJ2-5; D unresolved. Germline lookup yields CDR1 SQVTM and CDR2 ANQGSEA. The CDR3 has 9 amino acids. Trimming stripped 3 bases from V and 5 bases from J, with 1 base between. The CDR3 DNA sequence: TGCAGCGTTGACGAGACCCAGTACTTC. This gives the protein CSVDETQYF.

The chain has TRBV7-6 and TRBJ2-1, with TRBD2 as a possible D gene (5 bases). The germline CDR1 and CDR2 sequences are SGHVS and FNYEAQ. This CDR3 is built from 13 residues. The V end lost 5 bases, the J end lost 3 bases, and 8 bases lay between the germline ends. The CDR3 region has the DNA TGTGCCAGCAGCGAAACTAGCTACAATGAGCAGTTCTTC. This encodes CASSETSYNEQFF.

In DNA form, the CDR3 reads TGTGCCAGCAGCGCGGGGTTACCCGACACCGGGGAGCTGTTTTTT. Its translation is CASSAGLPDTGELFF. V is TRBV7-2 and J is TRBJ2-2; D might be TRBD2 (6 bases). The germline V and J ends were trimmed by 5 bases and 3 bases, with 13 bases remaining between them. CDR1 and CDR2 from the germline V gene are SGHTA and FQGNSA. The CDR3 covers 15 residues.

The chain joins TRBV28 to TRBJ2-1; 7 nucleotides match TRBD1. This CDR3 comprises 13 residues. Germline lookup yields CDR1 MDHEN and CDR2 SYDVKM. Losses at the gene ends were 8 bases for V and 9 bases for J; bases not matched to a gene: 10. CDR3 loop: CASLRKDRSEQFF. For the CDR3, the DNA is TGTGCCAGCCTTAGAAAGGACAGGAGTGAGCAGTTCTTC.

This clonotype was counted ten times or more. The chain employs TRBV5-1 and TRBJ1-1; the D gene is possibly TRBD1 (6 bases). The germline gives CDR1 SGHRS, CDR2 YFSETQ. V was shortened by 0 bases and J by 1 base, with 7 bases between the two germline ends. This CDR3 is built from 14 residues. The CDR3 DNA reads TGCGCCAGCAGCTTGGGGACAGCGAACACTGAAGCTTTCTTT. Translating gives CASSLGTANTEAFF.

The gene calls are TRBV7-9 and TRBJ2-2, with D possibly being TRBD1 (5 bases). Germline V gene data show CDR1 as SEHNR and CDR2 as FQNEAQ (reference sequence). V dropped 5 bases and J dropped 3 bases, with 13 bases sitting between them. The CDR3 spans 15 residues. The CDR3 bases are TGTGCCAGCAGCGAAGGGGCGGCCGACACCGGGGAGCTGTTTTTT. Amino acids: CASSEGAADTGELFF.

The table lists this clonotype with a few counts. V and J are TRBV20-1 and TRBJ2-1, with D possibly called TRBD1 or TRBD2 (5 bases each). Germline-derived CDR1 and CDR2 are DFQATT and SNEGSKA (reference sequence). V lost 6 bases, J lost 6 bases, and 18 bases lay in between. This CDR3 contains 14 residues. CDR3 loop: CSADQIREFNEQFF. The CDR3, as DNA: TGCAGTGCGGATCAAATCAGGGAGTTCAATGAGCAGTTCTTC.

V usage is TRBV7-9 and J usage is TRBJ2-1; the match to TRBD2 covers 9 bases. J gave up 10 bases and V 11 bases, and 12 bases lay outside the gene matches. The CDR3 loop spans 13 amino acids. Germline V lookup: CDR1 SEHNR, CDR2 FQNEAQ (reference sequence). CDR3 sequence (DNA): TGTGCCGTTAGCGGGAGTAGTAGATCCGAGCAGTTCTTC. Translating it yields CAVSGSSRSEQFF.

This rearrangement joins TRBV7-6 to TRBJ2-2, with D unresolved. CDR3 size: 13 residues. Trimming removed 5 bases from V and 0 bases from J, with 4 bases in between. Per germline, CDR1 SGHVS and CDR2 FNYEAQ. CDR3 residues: CASSASNTGELFF. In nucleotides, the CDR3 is TGTGCCAGCAGCGCATCGAACACCGGGGAGCTGTTTTTT.

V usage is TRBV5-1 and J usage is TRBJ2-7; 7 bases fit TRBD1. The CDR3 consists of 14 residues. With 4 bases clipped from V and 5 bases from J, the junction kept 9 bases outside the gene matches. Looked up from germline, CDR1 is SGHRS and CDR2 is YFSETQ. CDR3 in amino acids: CASSQLGQIHEQYF. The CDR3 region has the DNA TGCGCCAGCAGCCAATTGGGACAGATCCACGAGCAGTACTTC.

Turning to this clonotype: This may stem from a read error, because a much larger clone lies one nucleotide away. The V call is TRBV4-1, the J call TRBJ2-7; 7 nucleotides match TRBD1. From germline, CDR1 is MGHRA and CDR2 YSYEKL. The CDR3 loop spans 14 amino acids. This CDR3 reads CSSSQEWGTVEQYF. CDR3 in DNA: TGCTCCAGCAGCCAAGAGTGGGGGACAGTCGAGCAGTACTTC.

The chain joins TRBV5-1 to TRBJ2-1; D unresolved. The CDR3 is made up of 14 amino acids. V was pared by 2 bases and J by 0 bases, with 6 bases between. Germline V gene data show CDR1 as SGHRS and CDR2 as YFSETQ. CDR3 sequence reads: CASSFYVSYNEQFF. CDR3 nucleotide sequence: TGCGCCAGCAGCTTCTACGTCTCCTACAATGAGCAGTTCTTC.

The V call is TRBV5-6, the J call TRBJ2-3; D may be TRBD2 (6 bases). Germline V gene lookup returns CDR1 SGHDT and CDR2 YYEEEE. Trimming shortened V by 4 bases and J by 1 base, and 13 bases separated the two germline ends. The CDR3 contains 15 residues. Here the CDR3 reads CASSPAVAGTDTQYF. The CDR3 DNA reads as TGTGCCAGCAGCCCGGCAGTAGCGGGCACAGATACGCAGTATTTT.

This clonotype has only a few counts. The CDR3 nucleotides are TGTGCCAGCAAGAAAGCGGGGAGCTCCTACAATGAGCAGTTCTTC. Translating it yields CASKKAGSSYNEQFF. This chain joins TRBV12-3 or TRBV12-4 and TRBJ2-1, with 7 positions matching TRBD2. The CDR3 totals 15 residues. Trimming at V came to 7 bases and at J to 0 bases, leaving 6 bases not matched to a gene.

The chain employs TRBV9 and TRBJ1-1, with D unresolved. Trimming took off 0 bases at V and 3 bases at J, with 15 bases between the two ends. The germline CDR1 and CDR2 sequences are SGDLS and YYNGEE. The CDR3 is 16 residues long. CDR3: CASSVGPFLQDTEAFF. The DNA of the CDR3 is TGTGCCAGCAGCGTAGGCCCCTTCCTGCAGGACACTGAAGCTTTCTTT.

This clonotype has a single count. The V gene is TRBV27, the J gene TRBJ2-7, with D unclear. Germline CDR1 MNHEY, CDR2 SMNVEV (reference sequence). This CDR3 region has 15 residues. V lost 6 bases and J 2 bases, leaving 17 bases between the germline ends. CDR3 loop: CASRSTGVLTYEQYF. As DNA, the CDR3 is TGTGCCAGCAGATCAACCGGAGTACTCACCTACGAGCAGTACTTC.

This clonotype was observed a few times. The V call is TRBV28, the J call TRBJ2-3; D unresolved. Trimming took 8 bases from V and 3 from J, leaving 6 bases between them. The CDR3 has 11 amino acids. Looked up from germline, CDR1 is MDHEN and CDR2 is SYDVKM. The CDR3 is CASGKTDTQYF. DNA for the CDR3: TGTGCCAGCGGAAAAACAGATACGCAGTATTTT.

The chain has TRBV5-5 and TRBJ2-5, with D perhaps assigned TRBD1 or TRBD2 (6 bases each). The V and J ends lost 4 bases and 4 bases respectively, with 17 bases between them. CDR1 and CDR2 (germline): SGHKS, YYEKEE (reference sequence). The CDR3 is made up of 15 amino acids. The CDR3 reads CASSPGDGGRETQYF. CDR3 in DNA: TGTGCCAGCAGCCCGGGTGATGGGGGGCGAGAGACCCAGTACTTC.